This T cell receptor (beta chain) was obtained from a study of CD8 T cells in Susac syndrome. The CDR3 has 17 amino acids. V gave up 5 bases and J gave up 4 bases; unmatched junction bases: 7. The V gene's germline CDR1 is MNHEY and CDR2 SMNVEV (reference sequence). An input of about 0.5 to 1 ug of RNA was subjected to reverse transcription using random hexamers. MiXCR, run by TCRdb on the immunoSEQ multiplex PCR reads, gives a single entry per CDR3 protein. The sample gives about 440,000 distinct CDR3 sequences, around 85% of which show up once; 0.12% is in the top ten. The V gene is TRBV27, the J gene TRBJ2-1; the match to TRBD2 covers 14 bases. This receptor was identified in a human donor with multiple sclerosis. The material sequenced was CD8+ T cells from PBMCs. CDR3 sequence (DNA): TGTGCCAGCAGTCCAAGACTAGCGGGAGGGATTTACAATGAGCAGTTCTTC. Its translation: CASSPRLAGGIYNEQFF.